A selection of T cell receptor beta chains follows, all from one sample in a study of tumor-infiltrating lymphocytes in localized non-small cell lung cancer. Method: immunoSEQ multiplex PCR; TCRdb's copy keeps in-frame clones and lacks some. The table shows around 7,000 clones, with around 78% occurring only once. Specimen: uninvolved lung tissue not adjacent to the tumor. Receptors were obtained from a human donor with non-small cell lung cancer. Each CDR3 is given with its conserved first and last residue. The D gene is left open where the match is weak. Clone size is given for some rows only: seen once, a few or many times, or a class if the clone is expanded.

clone size	V gene	D gene	J gene	CDR3 protein	CDR3 DNA
NA	TRBV27	NA	TRBJ2-7	CASSFIFTGPRGQYF	TGTGCCAGCAGTTTTATTTTCACAGGACCTCGGGGGCAGTACTTC
few	TRBV28	NA	TRBJ1-2	CACSPGVGYTF	TGTGCCTGCTCCCCGGGGGTTGGCTACACCTTC
few	TRBV4-3	TRBD1	TRBJ2-7	CASSHRTGGKAYEQYF	TGCGCCAGCAGCCATCGGACAGGGGGCAAAGCCTACGAGCAGTACTTC
NA	TRBV4-1	TRBD1	TRBJ1-1	CASSRDPGGHADTEAFF	TGCGCCAGCAGCCGAGACCCAGGGGGACATGCGGACACTGAAGCTTTCTTT
NA	TRBV4-3	TRBD2	TRBJ2-1	CASSQEGLAGGPREQFF	TGCGCCAGCAGCCAAGAAGGGCTAGCGGGGGGGCCACGGGAGCAGTTCTTC
NA	TRBV9	NA	TRBJ2-3	CASSSFKGLTDTQYF	TGTGCCAGCAGTTCATTTAAGGGGCTGACAGATACGCAGTATTTT
NA	TRBV5-5	TRBD1	TRBJ1-2	CASSFVGDRANYGYTF	TGTGCCAGCAGCTTCGTCGGGGACAGAGCTAACTATGGCTACACCTTC
NA	TRBV10-3	NA	TRBJ1-3	CAISDDRGGGGNTIYF	TGTGCCATCAGCGATGACCGCGGGGGTGGTGGAAACACCATATATTTT
NA	TRBV5-6	NA	TRBJ2-3	CASSLTGGPTDTQYF	TGTGCCAGCAGCTTGACCGGCGGGCCCACAGATACGCAGTATTTT
NA	TRBV9	NA	TRBJ2-7	CASSVGLEVYEQYF	TGTGCCAGCAGCGTGGGGTTGGAGGTTTACGAGCAGTACTTC
NA	TRBV2	NA	TRBJ2-2	CANRGQATTGELFF	TGTGCCAACAGAGGACAAGCGACCACCGGGGAGCTGTTTTTT
NA	TRBV11-2	NA	TRBJ2-7	CASSSVGSYEQYF	TGTGCCAGCAGCTCCGTCGGCTCCTACGAGCAGTACTTC
NA	TRBV5-4	NA	TRBJ1-1	CASSRDTQKNTEAFF	TGTGCCAGCAGCCGTGACACCCAGAAGAACACTGAAGCTTTCTTT
NA	TRBV7-3	NA	TRBJ2-1	CASSPPEGNEQFF	TGTGCCAGCAGCCCCCCTGAGGGGAATGAGCAGTTCTTC
NA	TRBV27	NA	TRBJ2-3	CASSWAGGRGDTQYF	TGTGCCAGCAGTTGGGCAGGCGGCCGGGGAGATACGCAGTATTTT
NA	TRBV28	TRBD1	TRBJ2-7	CASSTPGQGAYEQYF	TGTGCCAGCAGCACACCGGGACAGGGGGCATACGAGCAGTACTTC
few	TRBV30	NA	TRBJ2-7	CASSLPAGSYEQYF	TGTGCCTCCTCTCTCCCGGCGGGGTCCTACGAGCAGTACTTC
NA	TRBV6-1	NA	TRBJ2-5	CASSARAETQYF	TGTGCCAGCAGTGCCAGGGCAGAGACCCAGTACTTC
NA	TRBV19	TRBD1	TRBJ1-1	CASSDRGNTEAFF	TGTGCCAGTAGTGACAGGGGGAACACTGAAGCTTTCTTT
few	TRBV4-2	NA	TRBJ1-4	CASSPQGNEKLFF	TGTGCCAGCAGCCCCCAGGGTAATGAAAAACTGTTTTTT
few	TRBV2	NA	TRBJ1-1	CASSGQALGNTEAFF	TGTGCCAGCAGTGGACAGGCCCTGGGGAACACTGAAGCTTTCTTT